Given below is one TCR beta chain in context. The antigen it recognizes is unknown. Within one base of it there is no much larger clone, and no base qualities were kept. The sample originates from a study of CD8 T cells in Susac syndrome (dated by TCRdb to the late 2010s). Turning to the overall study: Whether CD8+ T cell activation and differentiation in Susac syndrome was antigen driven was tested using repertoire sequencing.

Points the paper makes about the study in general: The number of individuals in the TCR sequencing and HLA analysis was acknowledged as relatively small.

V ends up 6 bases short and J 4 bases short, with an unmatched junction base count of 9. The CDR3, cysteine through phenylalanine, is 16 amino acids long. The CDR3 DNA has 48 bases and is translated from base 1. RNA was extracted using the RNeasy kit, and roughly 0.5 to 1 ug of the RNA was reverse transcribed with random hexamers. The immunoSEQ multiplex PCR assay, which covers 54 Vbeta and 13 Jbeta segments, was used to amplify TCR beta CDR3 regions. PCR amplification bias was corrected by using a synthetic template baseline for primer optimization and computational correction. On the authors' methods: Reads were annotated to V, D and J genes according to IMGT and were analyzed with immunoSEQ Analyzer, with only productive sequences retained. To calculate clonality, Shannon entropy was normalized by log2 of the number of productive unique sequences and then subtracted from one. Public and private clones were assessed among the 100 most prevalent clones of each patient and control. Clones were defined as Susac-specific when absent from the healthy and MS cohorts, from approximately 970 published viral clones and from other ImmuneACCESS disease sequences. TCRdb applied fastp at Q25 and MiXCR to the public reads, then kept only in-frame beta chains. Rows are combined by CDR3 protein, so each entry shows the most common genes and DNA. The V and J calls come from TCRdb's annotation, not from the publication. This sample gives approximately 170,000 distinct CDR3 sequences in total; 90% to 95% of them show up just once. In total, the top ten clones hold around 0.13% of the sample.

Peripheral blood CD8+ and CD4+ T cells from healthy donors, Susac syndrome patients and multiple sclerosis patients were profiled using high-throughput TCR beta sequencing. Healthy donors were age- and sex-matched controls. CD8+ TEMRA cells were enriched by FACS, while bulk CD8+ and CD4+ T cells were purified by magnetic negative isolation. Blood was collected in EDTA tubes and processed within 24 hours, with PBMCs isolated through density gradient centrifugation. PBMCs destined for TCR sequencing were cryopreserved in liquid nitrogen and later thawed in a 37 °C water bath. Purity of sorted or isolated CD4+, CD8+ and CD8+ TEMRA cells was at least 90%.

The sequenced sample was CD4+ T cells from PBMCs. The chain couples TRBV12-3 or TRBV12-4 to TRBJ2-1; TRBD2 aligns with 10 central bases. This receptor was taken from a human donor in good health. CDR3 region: CASSHRSGGFYNEQFF. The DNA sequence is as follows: TGTGCCAGCAGCCATCGTAGCGGGGGGTTTTACAATGAGCAGTTCTTC.